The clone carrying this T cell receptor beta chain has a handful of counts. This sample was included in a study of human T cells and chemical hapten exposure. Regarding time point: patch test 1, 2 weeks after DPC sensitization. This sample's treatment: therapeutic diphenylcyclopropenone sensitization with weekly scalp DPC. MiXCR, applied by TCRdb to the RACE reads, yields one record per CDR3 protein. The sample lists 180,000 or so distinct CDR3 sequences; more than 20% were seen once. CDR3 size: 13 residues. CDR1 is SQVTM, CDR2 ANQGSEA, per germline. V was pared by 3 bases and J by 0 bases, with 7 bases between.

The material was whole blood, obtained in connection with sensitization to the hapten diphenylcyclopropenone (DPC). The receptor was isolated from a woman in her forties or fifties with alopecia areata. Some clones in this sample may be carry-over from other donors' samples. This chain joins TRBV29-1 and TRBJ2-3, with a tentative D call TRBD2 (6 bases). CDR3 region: CSVEGTSTDTQYF. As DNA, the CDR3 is TGCAGCGTTGAGGGGACTAGCACAGATACGCAGTATTTT.